A selection of T cell receptor beta chains follows, all from one sample in a study of blood T cell repertoires in COVID-19. The protocol was immunoSEQ multiplex PCR, while the TCRdb copy is restricted to in-frame clones and leaves out a portion. The sample shows tens of thousands of clones, about nine tenths of them seen only once. The sequencing input was peripheral blood. The receptors were sampled from a human donor in a cohort sampled during active COVID-19. Both conserved end residues are part of each CDR3. Each record gives: V gene, clone size, D gene, J gene, CDR3 DNA, CDR3 protein. A D gene is named only where the DNA matches it firmly. The size entry is marked missing in some rows and otherwise reads once, few, many or a size class.

v_call: TRBV18; clone_size: -; d_call: -; j_call: TRBJ1-3; cdr3_nt: TGTGCCAGCTCTCCCACTCTTGAGGCCTCTGGAAACACCATATATTTT; cdr3_aa: CASSPTLEASGNTIYF
v_call: TRBV10-1; clone_size: -; d_call: -; j_call: TRBJ1-2; cdr3_nt: TGCGCCAGCAGTGAGGGACAGCGATCGACCGGCTACACCTTC; cdr3_aa: CASSEGQRSTGYTF
v_call: TRBV6-4; clone_size: -; d_call: TRBD1; j_call: TRBJ1-1; cdr3_nt: TGTGCCAGCAGCCTGGGACAGGGGGGAGTCGCTTTCTTT; cdr3_aa: CASSLGQGGVAFF
v_call: TRBV2; clone_size: -; d_call: -; j_call: TRBJ1-2; cdr3_nt: TGTGCCAGCAGTAAACAGGAATCTAACTATGGCTACACCTTC; cdr3_aa: CASSKQESNYGYTF
v_call: TRBV30; clone_size: -; d_call: TRBD1; j_call: TRBJ1-2; cdr3_nt: TGTGCCTGGACATTGGACAGGAGACATGGCTACACCTTC; cdr3_aa: CAWTLDRRHGYTF
v_call: TRBV5-1; clone_size: -; d_call: -; j_call: TRBJ2-3; cdr3_nt: TGCGCCAGCAGCCTCGCGGGGAGGAAAGATACGCAGTATTTT; cdr3_aa: CASSLAGRKDTQYF
v_call: TRBV19; clone_size: -; d_call: TRBD1; j_call: TRBJ2-7; cdr3_nt: TGTGCCACCACGGGGACAGGCCGCCCCCCCTACGAGCAGTACTTC; cdr3_aa: CATTGTGRPPYEQYF
v_call: TRBV4-1; clone_size: few; d_call: -; j_call: TRBJ1-6; cdr3_nt: TGCGCCAGCAGCCAAGATCCTTACGGTTCACCCCTCCACTTT; cdr3_aa: CASSQDPYGSPLHF
v_call: TRBV6-5; clone_size: -; d_call: TRBD1; j_call: TRBJ1-2; cdr3_nt: TGTGCCAGCAGGGACACAGGGGAAAGGTGGGGCTACACCTTC; cdr3_aa: CASRDTGERWGYTF
v_call: TRBV28; clone_size: -; d_call: -; j_call: TRBJ2-5; cdr3_nt: TGTGCCAGCAGTTCCGGGCAAGAGACCCAGTACTTC; cdr3_aa: CASSSGQETQYF
v_call: TRBV5-5; clone_size: -; d_call: -; j_call: TRBJ2-6; cdr3_nt: TGTGCCACTGGGTGGAGCTCTGGGGCCAACGTCCTGACTTTC; cdr3_aa: CATGWSSGANVLTF
v_call: TRBV7-6; clone_size: -; d_call: TRBD2; j_call: TRBJ2-7; cdr3_nt: TGTGCCAGCAGCTTATCTCCTAGCGGGGGTTCCTACGAGCAGTACTTC; cdr3_aa: CASSLSPSGGSYEQYF
v_call: TRBV6-5; clone_size: -; d_call: -; j_call: TRBJ1-1; cdr3_nt: TGTGCCAGCACATACAGCCCTGACACTGAAGCTTTCTTT; cdr3_aa: CASTYSPDTEAFF
v_call: TRBV10-1; clone_size: -; d_call: TRBD1; j_call: TRBJ2-1; cdr3_nt: TGCGCCAGCAGGGGGACAGACTCATCCTACAATGAGCAGTTCTTC; cdr3_aa: CASRGTDSSYNEQFF
v_call: TRBV7-8; clone_size: -; d_call: -; j_call: TRBJ1-2; cdr3_nt: TGTGCCAGCAGCTCCAGTTCACTGGGGGGCTATGGCTACACCTTC; cdr3_aa: CASSSSSLGGYGYTF
v_call: TRBV14; clone_size: once; d_call: -; j_call: TRBJ2-7; cdr3_nt: TGTGCCAGCAGCCAAGGAAGCGGGTTCCGCTACGAGCAGTACTTC; cdr3_aa: CASSQGSGFRYEQYF
v_call: TRBV12-3/TRBV12-4; clone_size: -; d_call: -; j_call: TRBJ2-7; cdr3_nt: TGTGCCAGCAGGGACACCTCCTACGAGCAGTACTTC; cdr3_aa: CASRDTSYEQYF
v_call: TRBV2; clone_size: -; d_call: -; j_call: TRBJ1-5; cdr3_nt: TGTGCCAGCAGTGCCGCACTGAGTAGCAATCAGCCCCAGCATTTT; cdr3_aa: CASSAALSSNQPQHF
v_call: TRBV4-2; clone_size: -; d_call: -; j_call: TRBJ1-5; cdr3_nt: TGTGCCAGCAGCCATGTCGGGGGAGAAGATCAGCCCCAGCATTTT; cdr3_aa: CASSHVGGEDQPQHF
v_call: TRBV9; clone_size: -; d_call: TRBD1; j_call: TRBJ1-3; cdr3_nt: TGTGCCAGCAGCGCCACCGGGGACAGGGTGGTCGGAAACACCATATATTTT; cdr3_aa: CASSATGDRVVGNTIYF
v_call: TRBV7-3; clone_size: -; d_call: TRBD1; j_call: TRBJ1-2; cdr3_nt: TGTGCCAGCAGCTCTGGACAGGGGAGCTATGGCTACACCTTC; cdr3_aa: CASSSGQGSYGYTF
v_call: TRBV18; clone_size: few; d_call: TRBD1; j_call: TRBJ1-6; cdr3_nt: TGTGCCAGCTCACCCGGGTTGGACAGGGGGAATTCACCCCTCCACTTT; cdr3_aa: CASSPGLDRGNSPLHF
v_call: TRBV30; clone_size: -; d_call: TRBD1; j_call: TRBJ2-7; cdr3_nt: TGTGCCTGGAGACCGGACAGGGGGACCTACGAGCAGTACTTC; cdr3_aa: CAWRPDRGTYEQYF
v_call: TRBV10-2; clone_size: once; d_call: -; j_call: TRBJ1-1; cdr3_nt: TGCGCCAGCAGTCCCCGACAGAGTGAAATGAACACTGAAGCTTTCTTT; cdr3_aa: CASSPRQSEMNTEAFF
v_call: TRBV11-2; clone_size: -; d_call: TRBD1; j_call: TRBJ2-7; cdr3_nt: TGTGCCAGCAGCCCACAGGGGGGTCCGTACGAGCAGTACTTC; cdr3_aa: CASSPQGGPYEQYF
v_call: TRBV27; clone_size: -; d_call: TRBD1; j_call: TRBJ2-7; cdr3_nt: TGTGCCAGCAGTCCCCGACAGGGGGCCGCCTACGAGCAGTACTTC; cdr3_aa: CASSPRQGAAYEQYF
v_call: TRBV5-6; clone_size: -; d_call: -; j_call: TRBJ2-7; cdr3_nt: TGTGCCAGCAGCTGGGGCGTCGTTGCATCTTACGAGCAGTACTTC; cdr3_aa: CASSWGVVASYEQYF
v_call: TRBV5-1; clone_size: -; d_call: -; j_call: TRBJ2-4; cdr3_nt: TGCGCCAGCAGCTCGGACATAACCCTAGCCAAAAACATTCAGTACTTC; cdr3_aa: CASSSDITLAKNIQYF
v_call: TRBV7-2; clone_size: -; d_call: -; j_call: TRBJ2-5; cdr3_nt: TGTGCCAGCAGCTTAGTTGCAGGGCAGTCGGCAGAGACCCAGTACTTC; cdr3_aa: CASSLVAGQSAETQYF
v_call: TRBV5-5; clone_size: -; d_call: -; j_call: TRBJ2-7; cdr3_nt: TGTGCCAGCAGCTTGGACCCCAGTGCCCCCTACGAGCAGTACTTC; cdr3_aa: CASSLDPSAPYEQYF
v_call: TRBV5-1; clone_size: -; d_call: -; j_call: TRBJ2-1; cdr3_nt: TGCGCCAGCAGCCATAAAAGCAGGGGCGTTTGGAATGAGCAGTTCTTC; cdr3_aa: CASSHKSRGVWNEQFF
v_call: TRBV5-5; clone_size: -; d_call: -; j_call: TRBJ1-4; cdr3_nt: TGTGCCAGCAGCCGAGGGACATCGGGAATTCCAACTAATGAAAAACTGTTTTTT; cdr3_aa: CASSRGTSGIPTNEKLFF
v_call: TRBV2; clone_size: -; d_call: TRBD2; j_call: TRBJ2-7; cdr3_nt: TGTGCCAGCAGTGAAACGCCAGCCGGGAGGCCCTACGAGCAGTACTTC; cdr3_aa: CASSETPAGRPYEQYF
v_call: TRBV30; clone_size: -; d_call: -; j_call: TRBJ1-4; cdr3_nt: TGTGCCTGGACCCTCCGGGGGGGCGTAAATGAAAAACTGTTTTTT; cdr3_aa: CAWTLRGGVNEKLFF
v_call: TRBV19; clone_size: -; d_call: -; j_call: TRBJ1-6; cdr3_nt: TGTGCCAGTAGTATCCTCAGGAATTCACCCCTCCACTTT; cdr3_aa: CASSILRNSPLHF
v_call: TRBV2; clone_size: once; d_call: TRBD1; j_call: TRBJ1-5; cdr3_nt: TGTGCCAGCAGTGAAGCGCTTCATTTAGGGACAGAAGTTTTT; cdr3_aa: CASSEALHLGTEVF
v_call: TRBV7-6; clone_size: -; d_call: TRBD2; j_call: TRBJ2-7; cdr3_nt: TGTGCCAGCAGCCAATCCGTCCCTAGCGGGGGAATATACGAGCAGTACTTC; cdr3_aa: CASSQSVPSGGIYEQYF